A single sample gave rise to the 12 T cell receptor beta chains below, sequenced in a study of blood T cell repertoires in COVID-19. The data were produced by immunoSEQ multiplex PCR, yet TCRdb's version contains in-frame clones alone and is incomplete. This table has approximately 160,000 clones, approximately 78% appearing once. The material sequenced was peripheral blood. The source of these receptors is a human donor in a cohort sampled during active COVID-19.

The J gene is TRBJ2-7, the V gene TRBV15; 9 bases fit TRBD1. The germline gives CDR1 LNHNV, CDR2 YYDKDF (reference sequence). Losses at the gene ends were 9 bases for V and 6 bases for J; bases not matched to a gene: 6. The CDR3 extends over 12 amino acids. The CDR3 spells CATGDRVGEQYF. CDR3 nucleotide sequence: TGTGCCACTGGGGACAGGGTCGGCGAGCAGTACTTC.

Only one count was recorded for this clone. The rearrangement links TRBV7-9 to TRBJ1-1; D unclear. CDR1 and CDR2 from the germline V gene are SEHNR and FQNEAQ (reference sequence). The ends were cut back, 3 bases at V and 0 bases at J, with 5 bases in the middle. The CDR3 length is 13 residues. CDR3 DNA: TGTGCCAGCAGCTTTGAGTTGAACACTGAAGCTTTCTTT. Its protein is CASSFELNTEAFF.

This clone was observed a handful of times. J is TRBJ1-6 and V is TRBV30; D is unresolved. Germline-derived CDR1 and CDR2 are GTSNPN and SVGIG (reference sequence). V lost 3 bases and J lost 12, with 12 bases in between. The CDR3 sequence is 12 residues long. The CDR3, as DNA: TGTGCCTGGAGCCGGACCGAGGGACCCCTCCACTTT. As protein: CAWSRTEGPLHF.

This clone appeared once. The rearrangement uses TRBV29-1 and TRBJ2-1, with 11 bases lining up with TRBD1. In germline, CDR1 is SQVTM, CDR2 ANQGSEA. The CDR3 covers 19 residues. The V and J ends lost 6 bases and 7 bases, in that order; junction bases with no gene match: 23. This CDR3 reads CSVLLGSRGSGTGGNEQFF. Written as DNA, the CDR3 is TGCAGCGTCCTCCTGGGATCTCGGGGGTCCGGGACAGGGGGTAATGAGCAGTTCTTC.

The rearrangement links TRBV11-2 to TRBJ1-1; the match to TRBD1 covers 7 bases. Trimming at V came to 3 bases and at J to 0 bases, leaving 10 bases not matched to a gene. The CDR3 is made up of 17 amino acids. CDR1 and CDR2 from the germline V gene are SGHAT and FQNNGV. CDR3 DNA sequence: TGTGCCAGCAGCTTTCAGGGCAGGGGGTGGGTGAACACTGAAGCTTTCTTT. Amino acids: CASSFQGRGWVNTEAFF.

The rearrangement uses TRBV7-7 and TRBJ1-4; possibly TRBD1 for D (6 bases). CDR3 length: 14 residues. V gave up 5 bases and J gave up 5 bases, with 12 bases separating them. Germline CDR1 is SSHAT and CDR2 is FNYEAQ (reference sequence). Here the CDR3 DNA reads TGTGCCAGCAGCCAAAGCCAGGGGAATGAAAAACTGTTTTTT. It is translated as CASSQSQGNEKLFF.

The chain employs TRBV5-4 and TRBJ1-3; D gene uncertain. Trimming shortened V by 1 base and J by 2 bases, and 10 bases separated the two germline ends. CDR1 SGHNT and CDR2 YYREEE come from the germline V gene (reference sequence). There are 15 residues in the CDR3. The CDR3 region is CASSLSGVAGNTIYF. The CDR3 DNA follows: TGTGCCAGCAGCTTGTCCGGTGTGGCTGGAAACACCATATATTTT.

CDR3 DNA: TGTGCCAGCAGCTCACAGGGGGCAGGCAAAAACATTCAGTACTTC. Its translation is CASSSQGAGKNIQYF. V is TRBV11-2 and J is TRBJ2-4, with TRBD1 matching over 9 bases. V lost 4 bases to trimming and J lost 3 bases; unmatched junction nucleotides: 4. The CDR3 contains 15 residues. Looked up from germline, CDR1 is SGHAT and CDR2 is FQNNGV.

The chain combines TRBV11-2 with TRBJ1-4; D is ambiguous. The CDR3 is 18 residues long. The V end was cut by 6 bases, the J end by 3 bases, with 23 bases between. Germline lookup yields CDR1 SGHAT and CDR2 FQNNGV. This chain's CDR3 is CASRTPGQRTGANEKLFF. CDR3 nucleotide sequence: TGTGCCAGCAGAACTCCGGGCCAAAGGACTGGGGCTAATGAAAAACTGTTTTTT.

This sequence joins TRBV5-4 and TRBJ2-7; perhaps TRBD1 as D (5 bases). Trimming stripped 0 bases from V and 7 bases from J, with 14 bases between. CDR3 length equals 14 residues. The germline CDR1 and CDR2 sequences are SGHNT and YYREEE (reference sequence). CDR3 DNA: TGTGCCAGCAGCTTGGCTGGGGCGGATGGTGAGCAGTACTTC. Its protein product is CASSLAGADGEQYF.

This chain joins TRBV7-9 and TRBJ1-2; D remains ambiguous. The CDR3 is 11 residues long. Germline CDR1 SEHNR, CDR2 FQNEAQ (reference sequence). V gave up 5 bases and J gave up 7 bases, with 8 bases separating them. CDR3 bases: TGTGCCAGCAGCCTAGGTCGTGGCTACACCTTC. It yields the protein CASSLGRGYTF.

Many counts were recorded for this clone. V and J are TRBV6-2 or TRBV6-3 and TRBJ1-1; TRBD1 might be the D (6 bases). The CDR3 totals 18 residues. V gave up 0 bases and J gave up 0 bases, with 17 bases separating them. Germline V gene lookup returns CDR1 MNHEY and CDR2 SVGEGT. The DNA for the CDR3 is TGTGCCAGCAGTTACTCGACCAGGGGACGGTCTATGAACACTGAAGCTTTCTTT. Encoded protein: CASSYSTRGRSMNTEAFF.